The 12 T cell receptor beta chains listed next were all sequenced from one sample in a study of identical twins. From the 5' RACE reads, TCRdb called clonotypes with MiXCR, one entry per CDR3 protein. This table holds 250,000 or so distinct CDR3 sequences, about 13% found once. The data were also submitted as part of a second study, on yellow fever vaccine responses in identical twins.

Specimen: memory (CD45RO+) T cells sorted from blood. The receptors were sampled from a woman between 18 and 29 years old in good health.

This chain connects TRBV12-3 or TRBV12-4 to TRBJ2-5; a weak D match, TRBD1 (6 bases). The CDR3 is made up of 13 amino acids. The V end was cut by 5 bases, the J end by 5 bases, with 12 bases between. DNA for the CDR3: TGTGCCAGCAGTACAACAGGGACGGAGACCCAGTACTTC. Its protein product is CASSTTGTETQYF.

This clonotype was seen many times. Sequence at one end of the junction differs from germline and may be a read error. The V call is TRBV7-9, the J call TRBJ2-7, with D unresolved. This CDR3 region has 12 residues. The germline V gene has CDR1 SEHNR and CDR2 FQNEAQ (reference sequence). In DNA form, the CDR3 reads TGCGCCAGCAGCTTGTCAGGATACGAGCAGTACTTC. Its protein product is CASSLSGYEQYF.

This clonotype appeared a few times. The J gene is TRBJ1-1, the V gene TRBV29-1; D unresolved. The CDR3 runs 13 residues. With 2 bases removed from V and 3 bases from J, the gap between germline ends came to 10 bases. Germline V lookup: CDR1 SQVTM, CDR2 ANQGSEA. CDR3 in DNA: TGCAGCGTTGAATTGAGGACCTACACTGAAGCTTTCTTT. Translating it yields CSVELRTYTEAFF.

This clonotype has only a few counts. The chain couples TRBV10-3 to TRBJ2-7; 12 positions agree with TRBD1. Germline V lookup: CDR1 ENHRY, CDR2 SYGVKD. V gave up 6 bases and J gave up 5 bases; unmatched junction bases: 5. The CDR3 has 14 residues. In DNA form, the CDR3 reads TGTGCCATCAGCCCGGGACAGGGGGCCCACGAGCAGTACTTC. Translation gives CAISPGQGAHEQYF.

This chain links TRBV5-1 with TRBJ2-7; 7 bases line up with TRBD2. Looked up from germline, CDR1 is SGHRS and CDR2 is YFSETQ. V lost 3 bases, J lost 0 bases, and 6 bases stayed unmatched. The CDR3 consists of 15 residues. CDR3 coding DNA: TGCGCCAGCAGCTCCAGACTAGCACCCTCCTACGAGCAGTACTTC. This encodes CASSSRLAPSYEQYF.

This clonotype was recorded a few times. The chain carries TRBV7-2 and TRBJ2-1; 9 bases are shared with TRBD1. Trimming took 5 bases from V and 6 from J; bases not matched to a gene: 14. The length of the CDR3 is 17 residues. CDR1 is SGHTA and CDR2 is FQGNSA in the germline V gene. CDR3 nucleotides: TGTGCCAGCAGCACACGAACCGGGACAGGGCCCCTCAATGAGCAGTTCTTC. Protein sequence: CASSTRTGTGPLNEQFF.

This clonotype was seen a handful of times. The chain uses TRBV20-1 and TRBJ2-1; 12 bases match TRBD2. Germline CDR1 reads DFQATT; CDR2 reads SNEGSKA (reference sequence). This CDR3 is 15 amino acids long. V shed 2 bases and J 4 bases; nucleotides not matched to a gene: 3. CDR3: CSARRLAGDYNEQFF. The CDR3, as DNA: TGCAGTGCTAGACGACTAGCGGGGGATTACAATGAGCAGTTCTTC.

The sample holds many counts of this clonotype. This sequence joins TRBV5-1 and TRBJ2-5; 7 positions agree with TRBD1. Losses at the gene ends were 4 bases for V and 1 base for J; bases not matched to a gene: 1. Germline CDR1 reads SGHRS; CDR2 reads YFSETQ. This CDR3 is built from 13 residues. The CDR3 DNA reads as TGCGCCAGCAGCCCAGGGGGCCAAGAGACCCAGTACTTC. This encodes CASSPGGQETQYF.

This clonotype was found many times. CDR3 in amino acids: CASLGSKGYEQYF. CDR3 in DNA: TGTGCCAGCCTCGGCTCAAAGGGCTACGAGCAGTACTTC. This chain joins TRBV6-1 and TRBJ2-7; D not certain. Per the germline V gene, CDR1 is MNHNS and CDR2 is SASEGT. The CDR3 sequence is 13 residues long. V was pared by 8 bases and J by 3 bases, with 14 bases between.

This chain links TRBV28 with TRBJ2-2; 9 bases are shared with TRBD2. V dropped 4 bases and J dropped 0; count of bases not matched to a gene: 6. The CDR3 covers 17 residues. Germline CDR1 is MDHEN and CDR2 is SYDVKM. The CDR3 sequence is CASSSTQRGANTGELFF. CDR3 DNA sequence: TGTGCCAGCAGTTCCACTCAGCGGGGGGCGAACACCGGGGAGCTGTTTTTT.

The rearrangement links TRBV5-1 to TRBJ2-3, with 7 nucleotides matching TRBD1. The CDR3 is 16 residues long. Germline CDR1 and CDR2: SGHRS and YFSETQ. V shed 2 bases, J shed 2 bases, and the junction held 8 bases outside the gene matches. DNA for the CDR3: TGCGCCAGCAGCTTAGAGGGGGCCTCCTACACAGATACGCAGTATTTT. Translating gives CASSLEGASYTDTQYF.

In this sample, this clonotype turned up a few times. The rearrangement joins TRBV6-2 or TRBV6-3 to TRBJ2-1; D is perhaps TRBD2 (6 bases). The V gene lost 2 bases and the J gene lost 10 bases, with 12 bases spanning the gap. The V gene's germline CDR1 is MNHEY and CDR2 SVGEGT. This CDR3 spans 13 amino acids. This CDR3 is CASSYRAGREQFF. In DNA form, the CDR3 reads TGTGCCAGCAGTTACAGGGCGGGACGGGAGCAGTTCTTC.